This T cell receptor beta chain was captured in a study of cytomegalovirus exposure and HLA in healthy donors. Study-wide points: A later examination showed that TCR association rates differed by HLA locus, with DRB1 most and HLA-C fewest. In a later analysis, compared with equally common non-associated chains, HLA-associated beta chains were more expanded.

The PCR had 60 Vbeta and 13 Jbeta primers. TCRdb keeps only in-frame clones here, not all; method: immunoSEQ multiplex PCR. The sample includes about 160,000 clones, about 82% seen only once; the top ten take approximately 2.4%. A remark on this clone: The target antigen is unknown.

CDR3 length equals 14 residues. Trimming removed 5 bases from V and 1 base from J; junction bases left unmatched: 5. CDR1 and CDR2 from the germline V gene are SGHTA and FQGTGA. The genes are TRBV7-3 and TRBJ2-7; 7 bases are shared with TRBD1. The specimen sequenced was PBMCs. This TCR came from a male donor in good health and CMV-seronegative. The CDR3 is CASSKTGLSYEQYF. The CDR3 coding sequence is TGTGCCAGCAGCAAGACAGGGTTGTCCTACGAGCAGTACTTC.